This T cell receptor (beta chain) was sequenced in a study of shared clonotypes between healthy human individuals. Germline-derived CDR1 and CDR2 are LNHDA and SQIVND (reference sequence). The CDR3 has 15 residues. V was clipped by 3 bases and J by 2 bases; unmatched bases: 7. Assay: immunoSEQ multiplex PCR; the TCRdb copy retains only in-frame clones and omits some. Among approximately 500,000 clones listed, about 79% were seen once. What was sequenced was PBMCs. V and J are TRBV19 and TRBJ2-7; 7 bases match TRBD1. This clonotype was sampled from a woman between 35 and 50 years old in good health. Some clones in this sample may be carry-over from other donors' samples. The CDR3, as DNA: TGTGCCAGTAGTATTCGTTTGGACAGGACCTACGAGCAGTACTTC. Translation gives CASSIRLDRTYEQYF.